This T cell receptor beta chain was identified during a study of blood T cell repertoires in COVID-19. Whole-study context: Sample material is recorded as cDNA or gDNA derived from T cells, B-cell-depleted T cells, or PBMCs.

V shed 3 bases, J shed 7 bases, and the junction held 4 bases outside the gene matches. CDR1 and CDR2 (germline): KGHDR, SFDVKD. The CDR3 is 14 amino acids. Sequencing used immunoSEQ multiplex PCR; TCRdb keeps in-frame clones, though not all of them. The table lists 55,000 to 80,000 clones, roughly 85% of them singletons. The clonotype originates from an elderly woman with acute or convalescent COVID-19. The sample consisted of peripheral blood. The chain couples TRBV24-1 to TRBJ2-1; 8 nucleotides align to TRBD1. The CDR3 region has the DNA TGTGCCACCAGTGATCATAGACAGGGGAATGAGCAGTTCTTC. Residues: CATSDHRQGNEQFF.